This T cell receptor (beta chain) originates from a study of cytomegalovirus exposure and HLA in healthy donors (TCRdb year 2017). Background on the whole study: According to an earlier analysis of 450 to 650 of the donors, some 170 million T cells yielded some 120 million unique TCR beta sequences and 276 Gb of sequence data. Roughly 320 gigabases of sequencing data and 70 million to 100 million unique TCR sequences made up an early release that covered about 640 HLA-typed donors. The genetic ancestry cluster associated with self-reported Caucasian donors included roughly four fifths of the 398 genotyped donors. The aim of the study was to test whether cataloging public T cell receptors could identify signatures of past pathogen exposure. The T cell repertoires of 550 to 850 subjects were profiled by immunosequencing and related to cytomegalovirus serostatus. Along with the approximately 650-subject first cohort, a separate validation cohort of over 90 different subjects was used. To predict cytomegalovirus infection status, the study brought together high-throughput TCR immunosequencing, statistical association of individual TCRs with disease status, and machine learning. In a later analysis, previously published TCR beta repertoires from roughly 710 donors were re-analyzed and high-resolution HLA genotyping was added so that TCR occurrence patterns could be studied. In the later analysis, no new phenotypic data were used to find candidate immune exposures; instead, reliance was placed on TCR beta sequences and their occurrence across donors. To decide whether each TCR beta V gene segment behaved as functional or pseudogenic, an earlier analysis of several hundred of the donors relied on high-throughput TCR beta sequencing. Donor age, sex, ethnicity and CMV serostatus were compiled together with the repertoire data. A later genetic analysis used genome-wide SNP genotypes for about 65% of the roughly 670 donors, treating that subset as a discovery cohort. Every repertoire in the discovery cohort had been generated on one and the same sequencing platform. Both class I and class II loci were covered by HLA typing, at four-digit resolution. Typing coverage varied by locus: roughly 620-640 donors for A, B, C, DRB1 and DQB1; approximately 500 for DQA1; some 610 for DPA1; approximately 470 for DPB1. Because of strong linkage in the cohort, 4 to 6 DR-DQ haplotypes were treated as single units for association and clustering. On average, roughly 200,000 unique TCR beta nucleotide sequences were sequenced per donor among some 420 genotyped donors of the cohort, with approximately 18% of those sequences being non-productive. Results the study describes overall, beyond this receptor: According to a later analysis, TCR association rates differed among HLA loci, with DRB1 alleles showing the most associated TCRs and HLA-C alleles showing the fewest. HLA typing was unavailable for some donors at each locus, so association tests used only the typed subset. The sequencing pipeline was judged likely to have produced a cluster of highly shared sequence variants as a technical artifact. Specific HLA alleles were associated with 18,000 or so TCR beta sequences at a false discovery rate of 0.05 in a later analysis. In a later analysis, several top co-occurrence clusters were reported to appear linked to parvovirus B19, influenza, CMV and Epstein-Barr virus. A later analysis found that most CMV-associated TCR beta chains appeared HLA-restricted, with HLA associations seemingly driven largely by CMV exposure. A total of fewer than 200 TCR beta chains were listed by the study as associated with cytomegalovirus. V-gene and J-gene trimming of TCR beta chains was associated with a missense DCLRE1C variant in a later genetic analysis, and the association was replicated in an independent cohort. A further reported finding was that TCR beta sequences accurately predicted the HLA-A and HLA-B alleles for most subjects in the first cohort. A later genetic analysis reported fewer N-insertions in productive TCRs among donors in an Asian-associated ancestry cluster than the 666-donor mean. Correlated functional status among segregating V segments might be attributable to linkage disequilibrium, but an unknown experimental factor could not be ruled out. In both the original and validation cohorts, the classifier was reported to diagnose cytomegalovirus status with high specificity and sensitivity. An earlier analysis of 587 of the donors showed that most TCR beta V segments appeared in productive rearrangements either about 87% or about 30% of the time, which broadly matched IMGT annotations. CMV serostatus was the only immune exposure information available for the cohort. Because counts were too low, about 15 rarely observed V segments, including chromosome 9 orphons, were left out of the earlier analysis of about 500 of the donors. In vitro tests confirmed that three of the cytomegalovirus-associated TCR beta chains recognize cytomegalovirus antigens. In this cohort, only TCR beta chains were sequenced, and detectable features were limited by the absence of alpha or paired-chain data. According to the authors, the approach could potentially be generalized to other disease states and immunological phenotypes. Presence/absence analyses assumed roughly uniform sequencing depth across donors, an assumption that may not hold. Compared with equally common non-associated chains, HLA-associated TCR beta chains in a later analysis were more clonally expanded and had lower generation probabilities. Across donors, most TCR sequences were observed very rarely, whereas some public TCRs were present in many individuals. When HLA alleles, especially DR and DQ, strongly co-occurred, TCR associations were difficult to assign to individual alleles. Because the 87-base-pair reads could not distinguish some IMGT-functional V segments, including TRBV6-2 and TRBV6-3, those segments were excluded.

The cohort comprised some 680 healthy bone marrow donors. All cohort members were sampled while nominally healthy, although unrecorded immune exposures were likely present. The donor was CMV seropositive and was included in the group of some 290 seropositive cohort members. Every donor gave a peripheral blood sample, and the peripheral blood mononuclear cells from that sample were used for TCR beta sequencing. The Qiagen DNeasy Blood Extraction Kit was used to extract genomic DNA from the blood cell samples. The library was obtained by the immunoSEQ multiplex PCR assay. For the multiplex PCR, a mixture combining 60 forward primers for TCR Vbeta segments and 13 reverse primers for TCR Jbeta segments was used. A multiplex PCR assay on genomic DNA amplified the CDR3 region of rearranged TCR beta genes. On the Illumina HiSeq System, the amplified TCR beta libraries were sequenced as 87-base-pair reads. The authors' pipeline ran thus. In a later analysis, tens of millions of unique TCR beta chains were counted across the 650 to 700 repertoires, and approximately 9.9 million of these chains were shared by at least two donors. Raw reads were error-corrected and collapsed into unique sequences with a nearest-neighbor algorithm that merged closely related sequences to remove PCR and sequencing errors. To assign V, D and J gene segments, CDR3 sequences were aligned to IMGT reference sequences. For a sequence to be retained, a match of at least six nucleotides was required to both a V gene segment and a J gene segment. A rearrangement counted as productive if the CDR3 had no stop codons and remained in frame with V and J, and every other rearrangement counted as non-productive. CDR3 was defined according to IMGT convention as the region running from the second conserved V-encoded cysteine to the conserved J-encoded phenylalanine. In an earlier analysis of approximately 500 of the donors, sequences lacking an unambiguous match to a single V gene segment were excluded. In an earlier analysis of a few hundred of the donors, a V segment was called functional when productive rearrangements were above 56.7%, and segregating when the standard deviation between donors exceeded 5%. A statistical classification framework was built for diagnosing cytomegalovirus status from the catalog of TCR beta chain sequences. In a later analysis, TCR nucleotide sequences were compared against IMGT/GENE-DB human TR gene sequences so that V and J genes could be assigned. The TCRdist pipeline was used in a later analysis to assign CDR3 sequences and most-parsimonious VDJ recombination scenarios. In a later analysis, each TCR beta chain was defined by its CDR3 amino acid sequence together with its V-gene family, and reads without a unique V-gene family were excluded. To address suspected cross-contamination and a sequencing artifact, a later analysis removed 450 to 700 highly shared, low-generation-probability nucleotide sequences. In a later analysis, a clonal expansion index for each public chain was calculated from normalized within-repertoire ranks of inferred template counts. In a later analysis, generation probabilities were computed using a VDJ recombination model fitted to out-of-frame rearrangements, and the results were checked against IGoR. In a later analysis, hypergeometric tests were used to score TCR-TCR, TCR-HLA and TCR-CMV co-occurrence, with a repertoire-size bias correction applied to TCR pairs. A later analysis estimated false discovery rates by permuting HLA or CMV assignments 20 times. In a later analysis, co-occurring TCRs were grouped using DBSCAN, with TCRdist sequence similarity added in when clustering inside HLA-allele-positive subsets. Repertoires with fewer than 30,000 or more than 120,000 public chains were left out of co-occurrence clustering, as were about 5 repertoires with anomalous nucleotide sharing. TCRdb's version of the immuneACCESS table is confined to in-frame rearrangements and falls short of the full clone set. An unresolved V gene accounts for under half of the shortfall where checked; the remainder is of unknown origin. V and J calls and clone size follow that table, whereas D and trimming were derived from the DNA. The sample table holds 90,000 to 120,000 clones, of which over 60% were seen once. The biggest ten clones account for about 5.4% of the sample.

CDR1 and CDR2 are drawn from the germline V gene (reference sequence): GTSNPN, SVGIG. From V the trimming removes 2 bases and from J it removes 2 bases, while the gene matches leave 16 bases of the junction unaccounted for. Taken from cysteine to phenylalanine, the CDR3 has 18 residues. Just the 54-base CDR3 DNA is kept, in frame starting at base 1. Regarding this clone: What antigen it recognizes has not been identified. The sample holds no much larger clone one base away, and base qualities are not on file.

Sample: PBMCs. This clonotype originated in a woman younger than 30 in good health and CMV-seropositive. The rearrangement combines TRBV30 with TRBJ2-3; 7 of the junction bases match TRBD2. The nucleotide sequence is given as TGTGCCTGGAGTAGTAAAGGTGGGACTACGAGTTTCACAGATACGCAGTATTTT. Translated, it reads CAWSSKGGTTSFTDTQYF.